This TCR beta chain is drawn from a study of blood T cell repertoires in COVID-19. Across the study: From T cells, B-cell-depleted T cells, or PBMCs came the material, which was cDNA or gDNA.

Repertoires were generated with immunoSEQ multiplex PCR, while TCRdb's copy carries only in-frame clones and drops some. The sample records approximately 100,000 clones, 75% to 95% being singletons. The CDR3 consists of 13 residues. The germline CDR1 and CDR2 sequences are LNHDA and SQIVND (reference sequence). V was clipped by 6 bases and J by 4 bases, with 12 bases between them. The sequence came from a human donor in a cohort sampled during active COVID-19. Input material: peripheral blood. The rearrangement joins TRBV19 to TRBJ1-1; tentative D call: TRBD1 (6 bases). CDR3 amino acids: CASRQGLSTEAFF. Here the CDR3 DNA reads TGTGCCAGTAGACAGGGATTGAGCACTGAAGCTTTCTTT.